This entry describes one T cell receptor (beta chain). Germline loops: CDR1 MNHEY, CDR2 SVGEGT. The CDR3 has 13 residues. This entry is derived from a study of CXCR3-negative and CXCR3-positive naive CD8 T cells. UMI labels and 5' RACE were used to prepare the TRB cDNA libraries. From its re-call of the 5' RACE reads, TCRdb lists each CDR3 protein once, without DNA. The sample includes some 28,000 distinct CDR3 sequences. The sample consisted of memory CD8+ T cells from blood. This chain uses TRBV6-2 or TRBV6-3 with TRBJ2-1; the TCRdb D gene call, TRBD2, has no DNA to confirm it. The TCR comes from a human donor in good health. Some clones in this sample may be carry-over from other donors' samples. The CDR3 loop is CASSPAWTQEQFF.